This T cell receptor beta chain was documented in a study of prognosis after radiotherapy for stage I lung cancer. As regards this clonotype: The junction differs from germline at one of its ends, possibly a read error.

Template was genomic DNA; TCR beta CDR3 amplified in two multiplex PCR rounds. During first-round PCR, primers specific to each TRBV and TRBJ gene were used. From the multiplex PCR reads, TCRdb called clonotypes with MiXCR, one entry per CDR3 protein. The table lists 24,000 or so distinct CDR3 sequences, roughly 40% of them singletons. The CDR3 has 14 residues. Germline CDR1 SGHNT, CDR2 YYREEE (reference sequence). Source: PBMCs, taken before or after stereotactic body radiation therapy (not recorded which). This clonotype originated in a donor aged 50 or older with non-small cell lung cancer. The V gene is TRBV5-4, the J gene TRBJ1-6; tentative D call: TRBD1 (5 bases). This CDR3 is CASILRQGRSPLHF. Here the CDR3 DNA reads TGTGCCAGCATCTTGCGGCAGGGTAGATCACCCCTCCACTTT.